The entry below describes one T cell receptor (beta chain). 13 Jbeta primers and 60 Vbeta primers were used for the PCR. Sequencing used immunoSEQ multiplex PCR; TCRdb keeps in-frame clones, though not all of them. The sample consists of approximately 92,000 clones, about four fifths of them appearing once. The sample is drawn from a study of cytomegalovirus exposure and HLA in healthy donors. CDR3 length: 16 amino acids. The germline CDR1 and CDR2 sequences are LNHDA and SQIVND (reference sequence). V shed 2 bases and J 9 bases; nucleotides not matched to a gene: 8. The specimen sequenced was PBMCs. The source of this sequence is a woman in her 70s in good health and CMV-seropositive. This chain uses TRBV19 with TRBJ2-1; the match to TRBD1 covers 12 bases. The CDR3 DNA is TGTGCCAGTAGTATATCGGGGACAGGGGGCTTGGGTGAGCAGTTCTTC. This sequence encodes CASSISGTGGLGEQFF.